This TCR beta chain was sequenced for a study of identifying expanded T cells in peripheral blood. Study observations and caveats: About 1.2 clones differed between technical replicates, versus approximately 17 and 20 over time. Across healthy donors, higher total template counts meant significantly greater approximately two-week count variance.

Notes on this clone: Its antigen remains unknown.

CDR3 size: 15 residues. V was pared by 0 bases and J by 2 bases, with 9 bases between. Germline CDR1 reads SGHRS; CDR2 reads YFSETQ. Collection occurred without any documented infections or immune events in donors. Sequenced by immunoSEQ multiplex PCR; TCRdb stores in-frame clones only, minus some. Seen here are about 100,000 clones, around 90% observed once, and the top ten hold approximately 5.7%. The TCR originated in a person aged 18-69 years in good health. Sequenced input: blood. The V call is TRBV5-1, the J call TRBJ2-1; D could derive from TRBD1 or TRBD2 (5 bases each). The CDR3 DNA follows: TGCGCCAGCAGCTTGGCCGGGGACCCCTACAATGAGCAGTTCTTC. Its translation: CASSLAGDPYNEQFF.